Listed below are T cell receptor beta chains from one sample, sequenced in a study of control samples from healthy donors and cancer patients. Measured with immunoSEQ multiplex PCR; TCRdb has only the in-frame clones, and not every one. The sample carries 100,000 to 150,000 clones, about 88% recorded once. Sequencing was performed on blood. These receptor sequences come from a man aged 18 to 30 in good health. Both conserved end residues are part of each CDR3. D genes are given only for firm matches. A clone size is listed for some rows: how often the clone was seen (once, few, many), or a class if it is expanded.

CDR3 DNA | CDR3 protein | D gene | clone size | CDR3 length | J gene | V gene
TGTGCCAGCAGTTACGACCGGCTGAACACTGAAGCTTTCTTT | CASSYDRLNTEAFF | NA | few | 14 | TRBJ1-1 | TRBV6-5
TGCGCCAGCAGCACTCGGACTAGCGGGTACCATGTGTACCAAGAGACCCAGTACTTC | CASSTRTSGYHVYQETQYF | TRBD2 | NA | 19 | TRBJ2-5 | TRBV5-1
TGTGCCAGCAGTTGGGGGGAAAAACTGTTTTTT | CASSWGEKLFF | NA | NA | 11 | TRBJ1-4 | TRBV6-6
TGTGCCAGCAGCGTCGTGAGCGGGAGTTCCTACAATGAGCAGTTCTTC | CASSVVSGSSYNEQFF | TRBD2 | few | 16 | TRBJ2-1 | TRBV9
TGTGCCAGTACAGGGGTCCCAGGCACAGATACGCAGTATTTT | CASTGVPGTDTQYF | TRBD1 | NA | 14 | TRBJ2-3 | TRBV10-3
TGTGCCAGCAGCTCTGGACAGAGAGACCCCTATGGCTACACCTTC | CASSSGQRDPYGYTF | NA | NA | 15 | TRBJ1-2 | TRBV5-4
TGTGCCAGCAGCCATCAACGGCTGAGAAAGAGGCCAGATACGCAGTATTTT | CASSHQRLRKRPDTQYF | NA | NA | 17 | TRBJ2-3 | TRBV3-1/TRBV3-2
TGTGCCACCAGTGGGGGCGCGGGACAGGGGAAGGTATATGGGAATCAGCCCCAGCATTTT | CATSGGAGQGKVYGNQPQHF | TRBD1 | NA | 20 | TRBJ1-5 | TRBV24-1
TGTGCCAGTAATACAGAATTCTCTGGGGCCAACGTCCTGACTTTC | CASNTEFSGANVLTF | NA | once | 15 | TRBJ2-6 | TRBV6-5
TGTGCCAGCAGTTGGGTAGGGAGGCGCACCCAAGAGACCCAGTACTTC | CASSWVGRRTQETQYF | NA | NA | 16 | TRBJ2-5 | TRBV28
TGTGCCAGCAACCCCGGCGGGCGTACGACCTCTGGGGCCAACGTCCTGACTTTC | CASNPGGRTTSGANVLTF | NA | NA | 18 | TRBJ2-6 | TRBV7-3
TGTGCCAGCAGCTTCTCAAGCGGGTCCCAAGAGACCCAGTACTTC | CASSFSSGSQETQYF | NA | NA | 15 | TRBJ2-5 | TRBV11-1
TGTGCCAGCAGTCCCCGGATCCGTTCCACTGAAGCTTTCTTT | CASSPRIRSTEAFF | NA | NA | 14 | TRBJ1-1 | TRBV27
TGTGCCAGTAGTTGGGGAATTTGGACAGTTAATGAAAAACTGTTTTTT | CASSWGIWTVNEKLFF | NA | NA | 16 | TRBJ1-4 | TRBV19
TGCAGCGTGCCCCACGAAGAAGCTTTCTTT | CSVPHEEAFF | NA | NA | 10 | TRBJ1-1 | TRBV29-1
TGCAGCGCCCACAGGGGGAACACTGAAGCTTTCTTT | CSAHRGNTEAFF | TRBD1 | NA | 12 | TRBJ1-1 | TRBV29-1
TGTGCCAGCAGTTTAAGAAACAGGGGGGCTAATCAGCCCCAGCATTTT | CASSLRNRGANQPQHF | TRBD1 | NA | 16 | TRBJ1-5 | TRBV28
TGCGCCAGCTGCCTCCGGGTAGCGGGACCCGGGGAGCTGTTTTTT | CASCLRVAGPGELFF | TRBD2 | NA | 15 | TRBJ2-2 | TRBV5-1
TGTGCCAGCAGCAAGAAGGGGACCCGAGGACAGCCCCAGCATTTT | CASSKKGTRGQPQHF | NA | NA | 15 | TRBJ1-5 | TRBV21-1
TGTGCCAGCAGTTCCCAAACAGGGGAAAAACTGTTTTTT | CASSSQTGEKLFF | NA | NA | 13 | TRBJ1-4 | TRBV28
TGTGCCTGGAGTAGGACAGAGGGCTATGGCTACACCTTC | CAWSRTEGYGYTF | NA | NA | 13 | TRBJ1-2 | TRBV30
TGTGCCAGCAGCCTCTTTCGTAATGAAAAACTGTTTTTT | CASSLFRNEKLFF | NA | NA | 13 | TRBJ1-4 | TRBV2
TGTGCCTGGAACAGGATTAACGAGCAGTACTTC | CAWNRINEQYF | NA | NA | 11 | TRBJ2-7 | TRBV30
TGTGCCAGCAAGATTGGGACGGTGAACACTGAAGCTTTCTTT | CASKIGTVNTEAFF | NA | few | 14 | TRBJ1-1 | TRBV19
TGTGCCAGCAGCTTCAGGGGTTTGAACACTGAAGCTTTCTTT | CASSFRGLNTEAFF | NA | NA | 14 | TRBJ1-1 | TRBV6-5
TGCAGCGTTCGGGACAGCGGGTGGTCTGGGGCCAACGTCCTGACTTTC | CSVRDSGWSGANVLTF | NA | NA | 16 | TRBJ2-6 | TRBV29-1
TGTGCCACCAGTGATGCGGGAGGGCCCTTGGGCACAGATACGCAGTATTTT | CATSDAGGPLGTDTQYF | TRBD2 | NA | 17 | TRBJ2-3 | TRBV24-1
TGTGCCAGCAGTCTCAGAGGGGTAGCGGGTGACGAGCAGTACTTC | CASSLRGVAGDEQYF | TRBD2 | NA | 15 | TRBJ2-7 | TRBV6-5
TGTGCCAGCAGCTCCCTCCGACAGGGCCCCGGGGAGCTGTTTTTT | CASSSLRQGPGELFF | TRBD1 | NA | 15 | TRBJ2-2 | TRBV7-3
TGTGCCAGCAGCGGCCTGAGGGGAGGGACTGAAGCTTTCTTT | CASSGLRGGTEAFF | NA | NA | 14 | TRBJ1-1 | TRBV9
TGTGCCAGCAGTTCTACCCGCGTTCGGGGGAGACTACTTGCAACTAATGAAAAACTGTTTTTT | CASSSTRVRGRLLATNEKLFF | NA | NA | 21 | TRBJ1-4 | TRBV28
TGTGCCAGCAGCCTGGACTATTACACAGATACGCAGTATTTT | CASSLDYYTDTQYF | NA | NA | 14 | TRBJ2-3 | TRBV4-2
TGTGCCAGCAGCTTAAGACAGGGGGTTGTGTCTCTCTACGAGCAGTACTTC | CASSLRQGVVSLYEQYF | TRBD1 | NA | 17 | TRBJ2-7 | TRBV7-8
TGTGCCAGCAGCTTAGGGGTCGATAACCAAGCTTTCTTT | CASSLGVDNQAFF | NA | NA | 13 | TRBJ1-1 | TRBV7-6